What follows are 12 T cell receptor beta chains derived from one specimen sequenced in a study of T cells in Graves' hyperthyroidism and ophthalmopathy. The source material, RNA transcripts, was used to amplify TCR beta CDR3 regions. During a first-round RT-PCR of the TCR CDR3, the HTBI primer set was used. MiXCR, run by TCRdb on the multiplex PCR reads, gives a single entry per CDR3 protein. Here the sample spans around 440,000 distinct CDR3 sequences, 15% to 18% being singletons. Specimen: blood. These receptors were taken from a woman aged 18-30 years with Graves' hyperthyroidism.

In this sample, this clonotype turned up many times. This chain joins TRBV12-3 or TRBV12-4 and TRBJ1-5; tentatively, D is TRBD1 (5 bases). The length of the CDR3 is 14 residues. The V end lost 6 bases, the J end lost 5 bases, and 14 bases lay between the germline ends. CDR3 nucleotides: TGTGCCAGCAGACCCGCAGGGTTACATCAGCCCCAGCATTTT. Encoded protein: CASRPAGLHQPQHF.

This chain joins TRBV20-1 and TRBJ2-2; D uncertain. V dropped 0 bases and J dropped 5 bases, with 7 bases sitting between them. This CDR3 region has 13 residues. Germline-derived CDR1 and CDR2 are DFQATT and SNEGSKA (reference sequence). Here the CDR3 reads CSARDLETGELFF. The CDR3 coding sequence is TGCAGTGCTAGAGATTTGGAAACCGGGGAGCTGTTTTTT.

This clonotype was seen ten or more times. The J gene is TRBJ2-1, the V gene TRBV27; D is possibly TRBD1 or TRBD2 (5 bases each). The CDR3 runs 17 residues. V dropped 2 bases and J dropped 5 bases, with 19 bases sitting between them. From germline, CDR1 is MNHEY and CDR2 SMNVEV (reference sequence). CDR3 coding DNA: TGTGCCAGCAGTTTACCCCCCGTGGGGCGACTAAACAATGAGCAGTTCTTC. This codes for CASSLPPVGRLNNEQFF.

This clonotype was seen repeatedly, ten times or more. CDR3 residues: CASSFYAPLHF. The CDR3 DNA follows: TGTGCCAGCAGTTTTTACGCACCCCTCCACTTT. The chain has TRBV12-3 or TRBV12-4 and TRBJ1-6; D remains ambiguous. The CDR3 contains 11 residues. The ends were cut back, 3 bases at V and 11 bases at J, with 5 bases in the middle.

This clonotype was counted ten times or more. The chain uses TRBV11-2 and TRBJ2-7, with TRBD1 matching over 7 bases. Germline loops: CDR1 SGHAT, CDR2 FQNNGV. After removal of 6 bases from V and 5 bases from J, the junction contained 7 bases not matched to a gene. The CDR3 contains 13 residues. Here the CDR3 DNA reads TGTGCCAGCAGAACACAGGGGTTACACGAGCAGTACTTC. Its translation: CASRTQGLHEQYF.

This clonotype was counted many times. The chain combines TRBV4-1 with TRBJ1-1, with D possibly matching TRBD1 (5 bases). This CDR3 is 12 amino acids long. Germline V lookup: CDR1 MGHRA, CDR2 YSYEKL. V lost 1 base, J lost 7 bases, and 7 bases lay in between. The CDR3 sequence is CASSQGDHEAFF. DNA for the CDR3: TGCGCCAGCAGCCAAGGGGACCATGAAGCTTTCTTT.

The rearrangement links TRBV11-3 to TRBJ1-3; the D is unclear. The germline CDR1 and CDR2 sequences are SGHNT and YENEEA. CDR3 length: 16 residues. Trimming removed 4 bases from V and 6 bases from J, with 19 bases in between. CDR3 sequence: CASSSRTASLENTIYF. In DNA form, the CDR3 reads TGTGCCAGCAGCTCCAGGACGGCCTCTCTGGAAAACACCATATATTTT. Drawing the rest from reference TRBV11-3 and TRBJ1-3, the complete variable domain is EAGVVQSPRYKIIEKKQPVAFWCNPISGHNTLYWYLQNLGQGPELLIRYENEEAVDDSQLPKDRFSAERLKGVDSTLKIQPAELGDSAVYLCASSSRTASLENTIYFGEGSWLTVV.

This clonotype was counted many times. The rearrangement links TRBV12-3 or TRBV12-4 to TRBJ1-3, with 8 bases matching TRBD1. The CDR3 spans 15 residues. V gave up 3 bases and J gave up 4 bases; unmatched junction bases: 5. Here the CDR3 DNA reads TGTGCCAGCAGTTTGGGGGACAGGTCAGGAAACACCATATATTTT. Its protein is CASSLGDRSGNTIYF.

This clonotype has a count of ten or more. The CDR3 sequence is CASSFNTGPTEAFF. As DNA, the CDR3 is TGTGCCAGCAGTTTCAATACAGGACCGACTGAAGCTTTCTTT. The chain links TRBV6-1 to TRBJ1-1, with D perhaps matching TRBD1 (5 bases). The CDR3 is made up of 14 amino acids. The germline V gene encodes CDR1 MNHNS and CDR2 SASEGT. V gave up 5 bases and J gave up 5 bases, with 15 bases separating them.

This clonotype was seen repeatedly, ten times or more. CDR3 amino acids: CASSLGWGSEAFF. The CDR3 DNA reads as TGTGCCAGCAGCTTAGGTTGGGGGTCTGAAGCTTTCTTT. The chain carries TRBV7-3 and TRBJ1-1; D might be TRBD1 (5 bases). The germline V gene has CDR1 SGHTA and CDR2 FQGTGA. V dropped 2 bases and J dropped 6 bases, with 10 bases sitting between them. The CDR3 has 13 residues. Full variable domain (missing parts from reference TRBV7-3 and TRBJ1-1): GAGVSQTPSNKVTEKGKYVELRCDPISGHTALYWYRQSLGQGPEFLIYFQGTGAADDSGLPNDRFFAVRPEGSVSTLKIQRTERGDSAVYLCASSLGWGSEAFFGQGTRLTVV.

This clonotype showed up many times. V and J are TRBV19 and TRBJ1-1, with 12 bases fitting TRBD1. This CDR3 is built from 14 residues. V gave up 8 bases and J gave up 4 bases; unmatched junction bases: 5. Germline V gene sequence: CDR1 LNHDA, CDR2 SQIVND (reference sequence). The CDR3 region is CASAGQGAGTEAFF. As DNA, the CDR3 is TGTGCCAGTGCGGGACAGGGGGCTGGCACTGAAGCTTTCTTT. The variable domain in full, completed from reference TRBV19 and TRBJ1-1, reads DGGITQSPKYLFRKEGQNVTLSCEQNLNHDAMYWYRQDPGQGLRLIYYSQIVNDFQKGDIAEGYSVSREKKESFPLTVTSAQKNPTAFYLCASAGQGAGTEAFFGQGTRLTVV.

About this clonotype: This may arise from a read error, as a much more abundant clone is one base away. The CDR3 ends on some other residue instead of the conserved phenylalanine or tryptophan, so this is likely a read error. The gene calls are TRBV11-2 and TRBJ2-3, with 12 bases lining up with TRBD2. CDR1 and CDR2 from the germline V gene are SGHAT and FQNNGV. This CDR3 is built from 14 residues. Trimming removed 8 bases from V and 8 bases from J; junction bases left unmatched: 8. This chain's CDR3 is CASHETSGSTTQYC. Written as DNA, the CDR3 is TGTGCCAGCCACGAGACTAGCGGGAGCACTACGCAGTATTGT.